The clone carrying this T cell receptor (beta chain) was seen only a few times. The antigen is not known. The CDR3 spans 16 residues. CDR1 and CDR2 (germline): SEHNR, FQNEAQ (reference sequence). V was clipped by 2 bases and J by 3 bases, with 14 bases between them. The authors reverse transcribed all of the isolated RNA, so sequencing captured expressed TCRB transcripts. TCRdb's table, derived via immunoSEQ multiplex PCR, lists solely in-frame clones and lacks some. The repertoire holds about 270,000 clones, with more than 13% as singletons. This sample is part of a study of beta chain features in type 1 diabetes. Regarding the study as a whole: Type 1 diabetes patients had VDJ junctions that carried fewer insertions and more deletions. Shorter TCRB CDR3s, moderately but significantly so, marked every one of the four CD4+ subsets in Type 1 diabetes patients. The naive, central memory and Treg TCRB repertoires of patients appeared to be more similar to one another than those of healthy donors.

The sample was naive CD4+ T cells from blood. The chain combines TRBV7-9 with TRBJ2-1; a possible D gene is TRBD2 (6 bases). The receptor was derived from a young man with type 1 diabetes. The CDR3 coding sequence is TGTGCCAGCAGCTTATTCGGGCGGGACGGCTACAATGAGCAGTTCTTC. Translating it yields CASSLFGRDGYNEQFF.